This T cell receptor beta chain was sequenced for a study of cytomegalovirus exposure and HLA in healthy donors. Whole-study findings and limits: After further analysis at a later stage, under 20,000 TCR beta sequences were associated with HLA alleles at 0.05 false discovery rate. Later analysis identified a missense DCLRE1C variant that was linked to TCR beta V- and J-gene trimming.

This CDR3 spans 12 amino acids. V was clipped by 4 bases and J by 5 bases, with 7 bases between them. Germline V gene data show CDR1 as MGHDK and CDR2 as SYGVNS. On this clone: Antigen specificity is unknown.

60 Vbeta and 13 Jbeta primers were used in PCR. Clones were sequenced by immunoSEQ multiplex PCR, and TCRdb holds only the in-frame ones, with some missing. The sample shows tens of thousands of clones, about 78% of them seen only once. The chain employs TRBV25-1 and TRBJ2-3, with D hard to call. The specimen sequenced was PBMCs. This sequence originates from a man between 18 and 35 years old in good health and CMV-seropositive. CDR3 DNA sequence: TGTGCCAGCAGTGGGCTCCTAGATACGCAGTATTTT. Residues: CASSGLLDTQYF.